These 24 T cell receptor beta chains came from one sample sequenced in a study of blood T cell repertoires in COVID-19. Produced via immunoSEQ multiplex PCR; TCRdb's table is partial and in-frame only. The sample includes more than 95,000 clones, approximately 87% of them seen just once. Sequencing used peripheral blood. These receptors were obtained from a man in his fifties or sixties with acute or convalescent COVID-19.

The V call is TRBV27, the J call TRBJ2-2; 9 bases line up with TRBD2. The CDR3 covers 16 residues. V gave up 5 bases and J gave up 1 base; unmatched junction bases: 5. Germline lookup yields CDR1 MNHEY and CDR2 SMNVEV (reference sequence). This CDR3 is CASSHPTSGNTGELFF. DNA of the CDR3: TGTGCCAGCAGTCACCCGACTAGCGGGAACACCGGGGAGCTGTTTTTT.

V is TRBV3-1 (or the pseudogene TRBV3-2) and J is TRBJ2-7; 10 bases map to TRBD1. The V gene end was trimmed by 3 bases and the J gene end by 7 bases; junction bases not matched to a gene: 6. Germline V gene data show CDR1 as LGHDT and CDR2 as YNNKEL (reference sequence). The CDR3 spans 14 residues. The CDR3 nucleotides are TGTGCCAGCAGCCACTCCGGGACAGGGGATGAGCAGTACTTC. Protein sequence: CASSHSGTGDEQYF.

DNA of the CDR3: TGTGCCAGCAGCGTATCTGGACTCCCCCTCTCTGGGGCCAACGTCCTGACTTTC. Residues: CASSVSGLPLSGANVLTF. This sequence joins TRBV9 and TRBJ2-6, with a tentative D call TRBD2 (5 bases). CDR3 length: 18 residues. Trimming took off 1 base at V and 0 bases at J, with 14 bases between the two ends. CDR1 SGDLS and CDR2 YYNGEE come from the germline V gene. Drawing the rest from reference TRBV9 and TRBJ2-6, the complete variable domain is DSGVTQTPKHLITATGQRVTLRCSPRSGDLSVYWYQQSLDQGLQFLIQYYNGEERAKGNILERFSAQQFPDLHSELNLSSLELGDSALYFCASSVSGLPLSGANVLTFGAGSRLTVL.

The rearrangement links TRBV15 to TRBJ2-7; 11 bases are a match to TRBD2. V trimming: 1 base; J trimming: 1 base; junction bases outside the gene matches: 0. Germline-derived CDR1 and CDR2 are LNHNV and YYDKDF (reference sequence). The CDR3 extends over 15 amino acids. The CDR3 is CATSRGTSGSYEQYF. The CDR3 DNA follows: TGTGCCACCAGCAGAGGGACTAGCGGGTCCTACGAGCAGTACTTC.

This chain links TRBV7-9 with TRBJ2-7, with TRBD2 matching 8 bases. Looked up from germline, CDR1 is SEHNR and CDR2 is FQNEAQ (reference sequence). The CDR3 runs to 16 residues. V lost 5 bases, J lost 0 bases, and 9 bases stayed unmatched. CDR3 bases: TGTGCCAGCAGCCTCCGGACTAGCACCCTCTCCTACGAGCAGTACTTC. This encodes CASSLRTSTLSYEQYF.

This clone was observed a single time. The chain uses TRBV6-1 and TRBJ2-2; 8 bases align to TRBD1. Looked up from germline, CDR1 is MNHNS and CDR2 is SASEGT. The CDR3 length is 14 residues. The V segment lost 6 bases and the J segment 4 bases; nucleotides outside the gene matches: 4. In DNA, the CDR3 is TGTGCCAGCAGGGCCACAGGGGGCACCGGGGAGCTGTTTTTT. It codes for CASRATGGTGELFF.

This clone was counted between two and nine times. The V call is TRBV4-1, the J call TRBJ1-1; D remains ambiguous. CDR1 and CDR2 (germline): MGHRA, YSYEKL. This CDR3 region has 16 residues. V lost 0 bases and J 4 bases, leaving 15 bases between the germline ends. CDR3 coding DNA: TGCGCCAGCAGCCAAGAAGTCGTCAGACCAGGCACTGAAGCTTTCTTT. Protein: CASSQEVVRPGTEAFF.

As for this clone: The junction departs from germline at one end; a sequencing error may be responsible. CDR3 residues: CASSLPGTGANF. DNA of the CDR3: TGTGCCAGCAGTCTCCCAGGGACAGGGGCCAACTTC. This chain links TRBV12-3 or TRBV12-4 with TRBJ2-4; 10 bases align to TRBD1. The CDR3 extends over 12 amino acids.

The chain carries TRBV28 and TRBJ2-7, with 9 bases matching TRBD2. The CDR3 runs to 16 residues. Per the germline V gene, CDR1 is MDHEN and CDR2 is SYDVKM. The trim removed 7 bases at V and 3 bases at J, leaving 13 bases unmatched. The CDR3 loop reads CASTQSGGRAVYEQYF. CDR3 DNA: TGTGCCAGCACCCAGTCGGGCGGGAGGGCGGTCTACGAGCAGTACTTC.

V and J are TRBV10-1 and TRBJ1-2, with D hard to call. V lost 3 bases to trimming and J lost 3 bases, with 8 bases between them. Germline V gives CDR1 WNHNN, CDR2 SYGVQD (reference sequence). This CDR3 has 13 residues. CDR3 amino acids: CASSELRDYGYTF. The CDR3 DNA reads TGCGCCAGCAGTGAATTGAGGGACTATGGCTACACCTTC.

The rearrangement links TRBV11-2 to TRBJ2-1; 7 bases are shared with TRBD1. From germline, CDR1 is SGHAT and CDR2 FQNNGV. With 3 bases clipped from V and 5 bases from J, the junction kept 7 bases outside the gene matches. The CDR3 contains 15 residues. The CDR3 DNA follows: TGTGCCAGCAGCTTCACAGGGGTTTTGAACAATGAGCAGTTCTTC. Amino acids: CASSFTGVLNNEQFF.

J is TRBJ2-7 and V is TRBV4-2, with D tentatively TRBD1 (6 bases). The CDR3 totals 15 residues. V was cut by 0 bases and J by 3 bases, with 12 bases left in between. Germline CDR1 reads LGHNA; CDR2 reads YNFKEQ. The chain's CDR3 is CASSQDSGVFYEQYF. CDR3 sequence (DNA): TGTGCCAGCAGCCAAGACTCAGGGGTGTTCTACGAGCAGTACTTC.

The chain combines TRBV28 with TRBJ2-7; 11 bases are shared with TRBD2. The CDR3 totals 16 residues. Germline assignment: CDR1 MDHEN and CDR2 SYDVKM. V lost 5 bases to trimming and J lost 7 bases; unmatched junction nucleotides: 13. The CDR3 spells CASSLVLAGAAGEQYF. The CDR3 region has the DNA TGTGCCAGCAGTCTGGTACTAGCGGGGGCTGCGGGGGAGCAGTACTTC.

This chain uses TRBV5-1 with TRBJ2-1, with 7 positions matching TRBD2. CDR1 and CDR2 from the germline V gene are SGHRS and YFSETQ. Trimming at V came to 3 bases and at J to 15 bases, leaving 9 bases not matched to a gene. This CDR3 is built from 12 residues. The CDR3 DNA sequence: TGCGCCAGCAGCTCCCCAGGGACTACCCTGTTCTTC. Residues: CASSSPGTTLFF. The full variable domain, in which reference TRBV5-1 and TRBJ2-1 provide the parts outside the CDR3, is KAGVTQTPRYLIKTRGQQVTLSCSPISGHRSVSWYQQTPGQGLQFLFEYFSETQRNKGNFPGRFSGRQFSNSRSEMNVSTLELGDSALYLCASSSPGTTLFFGPGTRLTVL.

This rearrangement joins TRBV19 to TRBJ2-6; D is ambiguous. CDR3 length equals 13 residues. V was trimmed by 5 bases and J by 2 bases, leaving 4 bases between them. Germline V gene data show CDR1 as LNHDA and CDR2 as SQIVND (reference sequence). CDR3: CASSVTGANVLTF. The CDR3, as DNA: TGTGCCAGTAGTGTAACTGGGGCCAACGTCCTGACTTTC.

The chain carries TRBV7-9 and TRBJ1-6; 9 positions match TRBD1. V shed 5 bases, J shed 0 bases, and the junction held 5 bases outside the gene matches. Germline loops: CDR1 SEHNR, CDR2 FQNEAQ (reference sequence). This CDR3 has 17 amino acids. The CDR3 nucleotides are TGTGCCAGCAGCCCAGGACAGGGGAGCTCCTATAATTCACCCCTCCACTTT. Translated: CASSPGQGSSYNSPLHF.

This clone showed up just once. The CDR3 spells CATSPRLATGELFF. The CDR3 nucleotides read TGTGCCACCTCCCCTAGGTTGGCCACCGGGGAGCTGTTTTTT. The chain recombines TRBV24-1 with TRBJ2-2; no clear D gene. V lost 9 bases and J 4 bases, leaving 14 bases between the germline ends. Germline CDR1 reads KGHDR; CDR2 reads SFDVKD. This CDR3 is 14 amino acids long.

The chain is built from TRBV30 and TRBJ1-6; 10 bases are shared with TRBD1. The V and J ends lost 0 bases and 10 bases, in that order; junction bases with no gene match: 3. Germline assignment: CDR1 GTSNPN and CDR2 SVGIG (reference sequence). The CDR3 is 14 residues long. CDR3 amino acids: CAWSVGQGYSPLHF. The CDR3 coding sequence is TGTGCCTGGAGTGTGGGACAGGGGTACTCACCCCTCCACTTT.

The V call is TRBV7-9, the J call TRBJ2-2, with D hard to call. Deletions cut 5 bases from V and 8 bases from J, with 9 bases between. This CDR3 region has 12 residues. Germline V CDR1 and CDR2: SEHNR, FQNEAQ (reference sequence). CDR3 region: CASSASLGELFF. The CDR3 DNA is TGTGCCAGCAGCGCAAGCTTGGGGGAGCTGTTTTTT.

The chain carries TRBV19 and TRBJ2-7; 7 nucleotides agree with TRBD2. In germline, CDR1 is LNHDA, CDR2 SQIVND (reference sequence). The CDR3 runs 14 residues. Trimming took 4 bases from V and 3 from J; bases not matched to a gene: 6. CDR3: CASSTSLADYEQYF. The DNA of the CDR3 is TGTGCCAGTAGTACATCTCTAGCGGACTACGAGCAGTACTTC.

V usage is TRBV19 and J usage is TRBJ2-3, with 12 bases matching TRBD2. The CDR3 covers 15 residues. CDR1 and CDR2 (germline): LNHDA, SQIVND (reference sequence). V was pared by 7 bases and J by 3 bases, with 5 bases of the junction left unmatched. The CDR3 DNA is TGTGCCAGTAAGACTAGCGGGAGTGGTACAGATACGCAGTATTTT. The encoded protein is CASKTSGSGTDTQYF.

This sequence joins TRBV7-9 and TRBJ2-2; D gene uncertain. Germline CDR1 SEHNR, CDR2 FQNEAQ (reference sequence). The CDR3 length is 14 residues. Trimming removed 5 bases from V and 5 bases from J, with 12 bases in between. CDR3: CASSRSTETGELFF. The CDR3 coding sequence is TGTGCCAGCAGCCGATCGACTGAGACCGGGGAGCTGTTTTTT.

This clone has more than one count but fewer than ten. The chain combines TRBV4-1 with TRBJ2-7; 11 nucleotides match TRBD2. The CDR3 sequence is 16 residues long. The junction had 9 bases not matched to a gene; V was cut back by 4 bases and J by 4 bases. Germline V CDR1 and CDR2: MGHRA, YSYEKL. The CDR3 DNA sequence: TGCGCCAGCAGCCTATCCCAGACTAGCGGGAATTACGAGCAGTACTTC. Translation gives CASSLSQTSGNYEQYF.

V is TRBV10-3 and J is TRBJ1-4; 7 bases are shared with TRBD1. The CDR3 has 14 amino acids. Germline CDR1 and CDR2: ENHRY and SYGVKD. The trim removed 10 bases at V and 6 bases at J, leaving 11 bases unmatched. This CDR3 is CATTDRASHEKLFF. CDR3 coding DNA: TGTGCCACAACCGACAGGGCTAGTCATGAAAAACTGTTTTTT.